The 28 T cell receptor beta chains listed next were all sequenced from one sample in a study of long-term antiretroviral therapy in people with HIV. Survey-level resolution applied to immunoSEQ assay v3.0. Sequenced by immunoSEQ multiplex PCR; TCRdb stores in-frame clones only, minus some. The sample records 35,000 to 55,000 clones, roughly 96% being singletons. The specimen comprised unsorted PBMCs, sampled 3.7 years after starting antiretroviral therapy. The receptors here all came from a woman aged 45-65 years with HIV.

This clone has a single count. The chain couples TRBV2 to TRBJ2-6; weak D call: TRBD1 (5 bases). Between the trimmed V and J ends, which lost 5 bases and 0 bases, there was a span of 8 bases. CDR1 and CDR2 from the germline V gene are SNHLY and FYNNEI. The CDR3 sequence is 15 residues long. This chain's CDR3 is CASSTRGSGANVLTF. DNA for the CDR3: TGTGCCAGCAGTACAAGGGGCTCTGGGGCCAACGTCCTGACTTTC.

The V and J genes are TRBV2 and TRBJ2-7, with TRBD1 matching over 8 bases. The trim removed 8 bases at V and 3 bases at J, leaving 12 bases unmatched. The CDR3 is 15 residues long. The germline V gene has CDR1 SNHLY and CDR2 FYNNEI. The CDR3 sequence: CASSDRVAQIYEQYF. The CDR3 nucleotides are TGTGCCAGCTCGGACAGGGTGGCCCAGATCTACGAGCAGTACTTC.

The chain couples TRBV5-1 to TRBJ1-1, with D perhaps TRBD1 (5 bases). V shed 0 bases and J shed 6 bases, with 9 bases lying between them. Per germline, CDR1 SGHRS and CDR2 YFSETQ. This CDR3 comprises 13 residues. CDR3 sequence (DNA): TGCGCCAGCAGCTTGGGGGACGCGGCTGAAGCTTTCTTT. Its translation: CASSLGDAAEAFF.

CDR3 protein: CASRTSGYTGELFF. The CDR3 DNA is TGTGCCAGCAGAACGAGCGGGTACACCGGGGAGCTGTTTTTT. This chain links TRBV6-1 with TRBJ2-2; D might be TRBD2 (6 bases). V was trimmed by 6 bases and J by 3 bases, leaving 11 bases between them. This CDR3 contains 14 residues. CDR1 and CDR2 from the germline V gene are MNHNS and SASEGT.

This chain links TRBV5-1 with TRBJ1-1; tentatively, D is TRBD1 (6 bases). V shed 2 bases and J shed 0 bases, with 14 bases lying between them. This CDR3 has 16 residues. The germline gives CDR1 SGHRS, CDR2 YFSETQ. Here the CDR3 reads CASSLFMTGLNTEAFF. CDR3 bases: TGCGCCAGCAGCTTATTCATGACAGGCCTGAACACTGAAGCTTTCTTT.

The gene calls are TRBV6-5 and TRBJ1-1; D perhaps matches TRBD1 (5 bases). Per the germline V gene, CDR1 is MNHEY and CDR2 is SVGAGI. The CDR3 is made up of 13 amino acids. With 5 bases removed from V and 11 bases from J, the gap between germline ends came to 18 bases. Here the CDR3 reads CASSTGAVWAAFF. Here the CDR3 DNA reads TGTGCCAGCAGTACCGGGGCCGTCTGGGCGGCTTTCTTT.

The chain carries TRBV5-1 and TRBJ1-2, with a tentative D call TRBD1 (5 bases). The ends were cut back, 4 bases at V and 6 bases at J, with 19 bases in the middle. Germline loops: CDR1 SGHRS, CDR2 YFSETQ. The CDR3 runs to 15 residues. The CDR3 coding sequence is TGCGCCAGCAGCCCATCCACCGGGGCAGCTAATGGCTACACCTTC. This sequence encodes CASSPSTGAANGYTF.

The chain combines TRBV5-4 with TRBJ2-2; 7 bases align to TRBD2. V lost 0 bases, J lost 4 bases, and 6 bases stayed unmatched. Germline loops: CDR1 SGHNT, CDR2 YYREEE (reference sequence). The CDR3 loop spans 16 amino acids. CDR3 sequence (DNA): TGTGCCAGCAGCTTGGGGACTAGGGGTAGCACCGGGGAGCTGTTTTTT. This encodes CASSLGTRGSTGELFF. The full variable domain, rest sourced from reference TRBV5-4 and TRBJ2-2, is ETGVTQSPTHLIKTRGQQVTLRCSSQSGHNTVSWYQQALGQGPQFIFQYYREEENGRGNFPPRFSGLQFPNYSSELNVNALELDDSALYLCASSLGTRGSTGELFFGEGSRLTVL.

The rearrangement uses TRBV6-1 and TRBJ1-5; D is ambiguous. Germline V gene sequence: CDR1 MNHNS, CDR2 SASEGT. The CDR3 is 11 residues long. With 5 bases removed from V and 6 bases from J, the gap between germline ends came to 5 bases. CDR3 bases: TGTGCCAGCAGTAGGACTCAGCCCCAGCATTTT. This translates into CASSRTQPQHF.

The V gene is TRBV7-9, the J gene TRBJ2-3; a weak D match, TRBD2 (5 bases). Germline assignment: CDR1 SEHNR and CDR2 FQNEAQ (reference sequence). There are 17 residues in the CDR3. Trimming pared 5 bases from V and 5 bases from J, leaving 23 bases between. CDR3 nucleotide sequence: TGTGCCAGCAGCAAAAGCGGCTGGACCCCACGAGGAGATACGCAGTATTTT. The encoded protein is CASSKSGWTPRGDTQYF. Drawing the rest from reference TRBV7-9 and TRBJ2-3, the complete variable domain is DTGVSQNPRHKITKRGQNVTFRCDPISEHNRLYWYRQTLGQGPEFLTYFQNEAQLEKSRLLSDRFSAERPKGSFSTLEIQRTEQGDSAMYLCASSKSGWTPRGDTQYFGPGTRLTVL.

The rearrangement uses TRBV19 and TRBJ1-1; a possible D gene is TRBD1 (6 bases). V was clipped by 0 bases and J by 1 base, with 9 bases between them. Germline V gives CDR1 LNHDA, CDR2 SQIVND (reference sequence). CDR3 length: 15 residues. In nucleotides, the CDR3 is TGTGCCAGTAGTATAGAGGGACACCAGAACACTGAAGCTTTCTTT. This gives the protein CASSIEGHQNTEAFF.

This sequence joins TRBV7-8 and TRBJ1-2; 8 bases map to TRBD1. Germline loops: CDR1 SGHVS, CDR2 FQNEAQ. CDR3 length: 15 residues. With V trimmed by 8 bases and J by 2 bases, 10 bases remained unmatched. This CDR3 reads CASGRGPAENYGYTF. CDR3 DNA sequence: TGTGCCAGCGGCAGGGGGCCTGCGGAGAACTATGGCTACACCTTC.

The chain joins TRBV5-1 to TRBJ2-2, with 9 bases identical to TRBD2. Unmatched junction bases numbered 4, after V lost 1 base and J lost 0 bases. The CDR3 is 17 amino acids. CDR1 and CDR2 (germline): SGHRS, YFSETQ. This CDR3 reads CASSLRASGTNTGELFF. In nucleotides, the CDR3 is TGCGCCAGCAGCTTGAGGGCTAGCGGGACGAACACCGGGGAGCTGTTTTTT.

CDR3 region: CASTNAGSAFEAFF. The CDR3 coding sequence is TGTGCCAGTACCAATGCGGGGTCGGCGTTTGAAGCTTTCTTT. The chain carries TRBV19 and TRBJ1-1, with D hard to call. From germline, CDR1 is LNHDA and CDR2 SQIVND (reference sequence). CDR3 size: 14 residues. V lost 7 bases and J lost 7, with 19 bases in between.

The chain has TRBV19 and TRBJ1-1; D is perhaps TRBD1 (6 bases). The length of the CDR3 is 14 residues. The germline V gene has CDR1 LNHDA and CDR2 SQIVND (reference sequence). V was pared by 4 bases and J by 4 bases, with 13 bases between. The CDR3 here is CASSKDKGGTEAFF. The CDR3 region has the DNA TGTGCCAGTAGTAAGGACAAAGGGGGCACTGAAGCTTTCTTT.

The chain recombines TRBV19 with TRBJ1-6, with D unclear. V was shortened by 1 base and J by 10 bases, with 14 bases between the two germline ends. The CDR3 length is 15 residues. Per germline, CDR1 LNHDA and CDR2 SQIVND (reference sequence). DNA for the CDR3: TGTGCCAGTAGTATAGCGGAGGCGGTTGGGTCACCCCTCCACTTT. Translating gives CASSIAEAVGSPLHF. Based on the CDR3 plus reference TRBV19 and TRBJ1-6, the full variable domain is DGGITQSPKYLFRKEGQNVTLSCEQNLNHDAMYWYRQDPGQGLRLIYYSQIVNDFQKGDIAEGYSVSREKKESFPLTVTSAQKNPTAFYLCASSIAEAVGSPLHFGNGTRLTVT.

The rearrangement joins TRBV27 to TRBJ2-7; D tentatively reads TRBD1 or TRBD2 (5 bases each). The V gene's germline CDR1 is MNHEY and CDR2 SMNVEV (reference sequence). CDR3 length equals 14 residues. The V gene lost 5 bases and the J gene lost 0 bases, with 11 bases spanning the gap. The CDR3 DNA is TGTGCCAGCAGTCTCCTCGGGACCTCCTACGAGCAGTACTTC. This gives the protein CASSLLGTSYEQYF.

The chain joins TRBV2 to TRBJ2-5; TRBD1 matches at 7 bases. The trim removed 5 bases at V and 5 bases at J, leaving 5 bases unmatched. There are 13 residues in the CDR3. Germline loops: CDR1 SNHLY, CDR2 FYNNEI. CDR3 in DNA: TGTGCCAGCAGTTACAGGGGTTGGGAGACCCAGTACTTC. Translating gives CASSYRGWETQYF. Combining the CDR3 with reference TRBV2 and TRBJ2-5 gives the whole variable domain EPEVTQTPSHQVTQMGQEVILRCVPISNHLYFYWYRQILGQKVEFLVSFYNNEISEKSEIFDDQFSVERPDGSNFTLKIRSTKLEDSAMYFCASSYRGWETQYFGPGTRLLVL.

The chain carries TRBV5-8 and TRBJ2-5, with 8 bases fitting TRBD1. The CDR3 spans 15 residues. Trimming cost V 4 bases and J 1 base; bases outside gene matches: 6. Per the germline V gene, CDR1 is SGHTS and CDR2 is YDEGEE. The DNA for the CDR3 is TGTGCCAGCAGCCCGTTGACAGGGGCCCAAGAGACCCAGTACTTC. The encoded protein is CASSPLTGAQETQYF.

V usage is TRBV12-5 and J usage is TRBJ1-1; D not certain. This CDR3 spans 14 amino acids. Deletions cut 3 bases from V and 2 bases from J, with 10 bases between. Looked up from germline, CDR1 is LGHNT and CDR2 is FRNRAP. CDR3 loop: CASGFLGDNTEAFF. CDR3 nucleotide sequence: TGTGCTAGTGGTTTCCTTGGGGATAACACTGAAGCTTTCTTT.

The rearrangement uses TRBV5-1 and TRBJ2-7; D is unresolved. Per germline, CDR1 SGHRS and CDR2 YFSETQ. This CDR3 is built from 16 residues. V gave up 0 bases and J gave up 6 bases, with 19 bases separating them. CDR3 in amino acids: CASSLDSTRVPGEQYF. CDR3 DNA: TGCGCCAGCAGCTTGGATTCCACCCGGGTTCCAGGCGAGCAGTACTTC.

This rearrangement joins TRBV7-2 to TRBJ2-3; D not resolved. Germline CDR1 is SGHTA and CDR2 is FQGNSA. The CDR3 is 13 residues long. Trimming pared 1 base from V and 2 bases from J, leaving 4 bases between. This CDR3 reads CASSLGFTDTQYF. CDR3 coding DNA: TGTGCCAGCAGCTTAGGGTTCACAGATACGCAGTATTTT.

The chain combines TRBV5-6 with TRBJ2-7; TRBD2 might be the D (5 bases). The CDR3 extends over 13 amino acids. Germline CDR1 and CDR2: SGHDT and YYEEEE. With 4 bases removed from V and 2 bases from J, the gap between germline ends came to 10 bases. The CDR3 protein is CASSTGLTYEQYF. DNA for the CDR3: TGTGCCAGCAGCACCGGACTCACCTACGAGCAGTACTTC.

V and J are TRBV7-6 and TRBJ2-7, with 7 bases that match TRBD1. Germline CDR1 and CDR2: SGHVS and FNYEAQ. This CDR3 has 14 residues. The ends lost 6 bases at V and 1 base at J; junction bases unmatched: 6. CDR3 sequence (DNA): TGTGCCAGCAGGCCTGAGACAGGGTCCTACGAGCAGTACTTC. Its protein product is CASRPETGSYEQYF.

The chain couples TRBV19 to TRBJ1-6; D remains ambiguous. Trimming pared 2 bases from V and 5 bases from J, leaving 7 bases between. The germline V gene has CDR1 LNHDA and CDR2 SQIVND (reference sequence). The CDR3 length is 14 residues. CDR3 amino acids: CASSITPDNSPLHF. In DNA, the CDR3 is TGTGCCAGTAGTATAACCCCGGATAATTCACCCCTCCACTTT.

V is TRBV13 and J is TRBJ2-5; TRBD1 matches at 8 bases. Looked up from germline, CDR1 is PRHDT and CDR2 is FYEKMQ (reference sequence). The J segment lost 0 bases and the V segment lost 7 bases, leaving 1 base of the junction unmatched. The CDR3 is 13 amino acids. CDR3 coding DNA: TGTGCCAGCAAGGACAGGGACCAAGAGACCCAGTACTTC. Translation gives CASKDRDQETQYF.

This rearrangement joins TRBV13 to TRBJ2-2; possible D gene TRBD2, 5 bases. Germline V gene data show CDR1 as PRHDT and CDR2 as FYEKMQ (reference sequence). The ends were cut back, 6 bases at V and 0 bases at J, with 8 bases in the middle. The CDR3 is made up of 14 amino acids. The CDR3 protein is CASSEGTNTGELFF. The CDR3 DNA follows: TGTGCCAGCAGTGAGGGTACGAACACCGGGGAGCTGTTTTTT.

The chain uses TRBV2 and TRBJ1-6, with TRBD1 matching over 8 bases. The ends lost 7 bases at V and 6 bases at J; junction bases unmatched: 2. Germline V CDR1 and CDR2: SNHLY, FYNNEI. This CDR3 is built from 13 residues. In DNA, the CDR3 is TGTGCCAGCACCGGACAGGGTAATTCACCCCTCCACTTT. Translated: CASTGQGNSPLHF.